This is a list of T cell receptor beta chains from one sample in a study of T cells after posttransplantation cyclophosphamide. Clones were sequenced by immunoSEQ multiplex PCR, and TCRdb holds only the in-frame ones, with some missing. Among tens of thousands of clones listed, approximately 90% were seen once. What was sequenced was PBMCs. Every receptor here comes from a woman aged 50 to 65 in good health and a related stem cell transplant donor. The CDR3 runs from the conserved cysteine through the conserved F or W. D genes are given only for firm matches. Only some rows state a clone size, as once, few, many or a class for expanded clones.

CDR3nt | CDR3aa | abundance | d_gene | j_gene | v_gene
TGTGCTAGCAGCCCCGGGGATGGCGCGGCGGACTACGAGCAGTACTTC | CASSPGDGAADYEQYF | - | - | TRBJ2-7 | TRBV7-7
TGTGCCAGCAGTATGGTAACGGGTAGCACAGATACGCAGTATTTT | CASSMVTGSTDTQYF | - | - | TRBJ2-3 | TRBV27
TGTGCCAGCAGCGTAGTCAGCGGGACAGGGAGTTATGGCTACACCTTC | CASSVVSGTGSYGYTF | - | TRBD1 | TRBJ1-2 | TRBV9
TGTGCCAGCAGCAAAGGGGAGCAAACTAACTATGGCTACACCTTC | CASSKGEQTNYGYTF | few | - | TRBJ1-2 | TRBV21-1
TGTGCCAGCAGCTTAAGCGGGGGGGGTGGCTACACCTTC | CASSLSGGGGYTF | - | - | TRBJ1-2 | TRBV7-8
TGTGCCAGCAGCGAGAGGGCCGGGACAGGGGGCGCCTCCAACTATGGCTACACCTTC | CASSERAGTGGASNYGYTF | - | TRBD1 | TRBJ1-2 | TRBV9
TGCAGCGCGACTAGCGGGCCGAACACCGGGGAGCTGTTTTTT | CSATSGPNTGELFF | - | TRBD2 | TRBJ2-2 | TRBV29-1
TGTGCCAGCAGTGCTCCGACTAGCGGGAGGCAGGAGACCCAGTACTTC | CASSAPTSGRQETQYF | - | TRBD2 | TRBJ2-5 | TRBV6-1
TGTGCCAGCAGCTTGGGGTTAGCGGGGATGGGGACCCAGTACTTC | CASSLGLAGMGTQYF | - | TRBD2 | TRBJ2-5 | TRBV5-6
TGTGCCAGCAGTCCGCGGGACGCGGTCGTTGGCTACACCTTC | CASSPRDAVVGYTF | once | - | TRBJ1-2 | TRBV6-1
TGCAGCGTTGAAGGGCAGGACTCCTACGAGCAGTACTTC | CSVEGQDSYEQYF | - | - | TRBJ2-7 | TRBV29-1
TGTGCTAGTGGTTCCCGTAGCGGGCGTCCGAACACCGGGGAGCTGTTTTTT | CASGSRSGRPNTGELFF | once | TRBD2 | TRBJ2-2 | TRBV12-5
TGTGCCAGCAGTTCCGCAGGGCTTGCCGATGAAAAACTGTTTTTT | CASSSAGLADEKLFF | - | - | TRBJ1-4 | TRBV27
TGTGCCAGCTCACCTTCCTGGACAGGCTCGGGAGATACGCAGTATTTT | CASSPSWTGSGDTQYF | - | TRBD1 | TRBJ2-3 | TRBV18
TGTGCCAGCAGCTTAATAAGAGGCGAGCAGTACTTC | CASSLIRGEQYF | once | - | TRBJ2-7 | TRBV7-3
TGCGCCAGCAGCCCCACCTCGGCAGGGCTCTCACCCCTCCACTTT | CASSPTSAGLSPLHF | - | - | TRBJ1-6 | TRBV4-1